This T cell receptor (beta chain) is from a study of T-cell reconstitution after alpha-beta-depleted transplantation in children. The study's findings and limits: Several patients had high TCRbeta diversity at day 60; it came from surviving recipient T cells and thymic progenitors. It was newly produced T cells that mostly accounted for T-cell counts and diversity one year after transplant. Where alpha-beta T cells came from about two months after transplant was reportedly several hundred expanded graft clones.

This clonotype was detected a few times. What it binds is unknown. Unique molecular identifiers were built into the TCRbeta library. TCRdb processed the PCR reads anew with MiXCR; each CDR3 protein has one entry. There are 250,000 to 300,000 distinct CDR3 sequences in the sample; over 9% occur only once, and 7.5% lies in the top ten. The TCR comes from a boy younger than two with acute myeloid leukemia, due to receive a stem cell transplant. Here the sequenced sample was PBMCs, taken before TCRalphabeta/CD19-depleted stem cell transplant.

The CDR3 here is CASSFILGDRKLLASYEQYF. Here the CDR3 DNA reads TGTGCCAGCAGTTTCATACTGGGGGACAGGAAACTCCTAGCCTCCTACGAGCAGTACTTC. This chain connects TRBV12-3 or TRBV12-4 to TRBJ2-7; 8 bases fit TRBD1. Losses at the gene ends were 3 bases for V and 0 bases for J; bases not matched to a gene: 19. The CDR3 spans 20 residues.